These 18 T cell receptor beta chains were sequenced from one sample in a study of a mutant IDH1 vaccine in newly diagnosed glioma. This table comes from immunoSEQ multiplex PCR, and its TCRdb copy is limited to in-frame clones, with some not included. The top ten clones hold roughly 1.1% of a sample with approximately 25,000 clones, roughly 93% of them seen once. Time point described: baseline, week 1 (first vaccination visit). Sample treatment: pre-vaccination baseline after standard-of-care therapy. Sample: PBMCs, taken from a glioma patient treated with radiotherapy, temozolomide or both. The receptors derive from a middle-aged man with glioma.

The CDR3 DNA reads as TGTGCCAGCAGTTGGGCGGATCGAAAACTGTTTTTT. As protein: CASSWADRKLFF. The V and J genes are TRBV28 and TRBJ1-4; no clear D. V was cut by 4 bases and J by 10 bases, with 10 bases left in between. The CDR3 spans 12 residues. Looked up from germline, CDR1 is MDHEN and CDR2 is SYDVKM.

The chain links TRBV6-1 to TRBJ2-7; no clear D gene. V was pared by 6 bases and J by 2 bases, with 11 bases between. The CDR3 is made up of 13 amino acids. Germline V gene data show CDR1 as MNHNS and CDR2 as SASEGT. CDR3 sequence: CASRIDGTYEQYF. In DNA form, the CDR3 reads TGTGCCAGCAGGATCGACGGTACCTACGAGCAGTACTTC.

CDR3 nucleotides: TGCGCCAGCAGTGGGTCTCCCGGGGAGACCCAGTACTTC. This sequence encodes CASSGSPGETQYF. The chain joins TRBV5-1 to TRBJ2-5; unclear D gene. This CDR3 has 13 residues. Per germline, CDR1 SGHRS and CDR2 YFSETQ. Trimming removed 5 bases at V and 5 bases at J, with 13 bases between. The complete variable domain, with remaining parts taken from reference TRBV5-1 and TRBJ2-5, reads KAGVTQTPRYLIKTRGQQVTLSCSPISGHRSVSWYQQTPGQGLQFLFEYFSETQRNKGNFPGRFSGRQFSNSRSEMNVSTLELGDSALYLCASSGSPGETQYFGPGTRLLVL.

The chain joins TRBV7-9 to TRBJ2-1; no firm D call. This CDR3 has 15 amino acids. CDR1 and CDR2 (germline): SEHNR, FQNEAQ (reference sequence). With 3 bases removed from V and 4 bases from J, the gap between germline ends came to 13 bases. The CDR3 nucleotides read TGTGCCAGCAGCTTCGTCGGGCGCGGTTACAATGAGCAGTTCTTC. Protein sequence: CASSFVGRGYNEQFF.

The chain carries TRBV12-5 and TRBJ2-4; TRBD1 matches 8 bases. The germline gives CDR1 LGHNT, CDR2 FRNRAP. Unmatched junction bases numbered 0, after V lost 4 bases and J lost 7 bases. CDR3 length: 12 amino acids. The CDR3 coding sequence is TGTGCTAGTGGTTCAGGGGGCAACATTCAGTACTTC. Translation: CASGSGGNIQYF. The variable domain in full, with the rest retrieved from reference TRBV12-5 and TRBJ2-4, is DARVTQTPRHKVTEMGQEVTMRCQPILGHNTVFWYRQTMMQGLELLAYFRNRAPLDDSGMPKDRFSAEMPDATLATLKIQPSEPRDSAVYFCASGSGGNIQYFGAGTRLSVL.

The rearrangement links TRBV2 to TRBJ2-2, with D unclear. There are 13 residues in the CDR3. V was trimmed by 3 bases and J by 3 bases, leaving 5 bases between them. Looked up from germline, CDR1 is SNHLY and CDR2 is FYNNEI. The CDR3 coding sequence is TGTGCCAGCAGTGAGACCCACACCGGGGAGCTGTTTTTT. It translates to CASSETHTGELFF.

The gene calls are TRBV18 and TRBJ2-3; TRBD2 agrees at 9 bases. The CDR3 is made up of 15 amino acids. Germline values: CDR1 KGHSH, CDR2 LQKENI. The V gene end was trimmed by 3 bases and the J gene end by 2 bases; junction bases not matched to a gene: 3. The CDR3, as DNA: TGTGCCAGCTCACCGGGACTAGCTCTCACAGATACGCAGTATTTT. Translating gives CASSPGLALTDTQYF.

This chain uses TRBV6-5 with TRBJ2-4; D gene ambiguous. Looked up from germline, CDR1 is MNHEY and CDR2 is SVGAGI. The CDR3 has 14 residues. V was trimmed by 6 bases and J by 0 bases, leaving 9 bases between them. The CDR3 loop is CASSPSLAKNIQYF. In DNA form, the CDR3 reads TGTGCCAGCAGCCCCTCCTTAGCCAAAAACATTCAGTACTTC.

The chain carries TRBV29-1 and TRBJ1-1, with 8 bases identical to TRBD1. The germline V gene encodes CDR1 SQVTM and CDR2 ANQGSEA. Trimming at V came to 8 bases and at J to 1 base, leaving 6 bases not matched to a gene. This CDR3 has 13 amino acids. The CDR3 DNA follows: TGCAGCTCCAGACAGGGGACGAACACTGAAGCTTTCTTT. This translates into CSSRQGTNTEAFF. The entire variable domain, with the rest obtained from reference TRBV29-1 and TRBJ1-1, is as follows: SAVISQKPSRDICQRGTSLTIQCQVDSQVTMMFWYRQQPGQSLTLIATANQGSEATYESGFVIDKFPISRPNLTFSTLTVSNMSPEDSSIYLCSSRQGTNTEAFFGQGTRLTVV.

V gene TRBV7-8 combines with J gene TRBJ1-2; D possibly corresponds to TRBD1 (5 bases). Per the germline V gene, CDR1 is SGHVS and CDR2 is FQNEAQ. Trimming removed 4 bases from V and 1 base from J, with 13 bases in between. This CDR3 spans 15 amino acids. The CDR3 protein is CASSSKPGLNYGYTF. CDR3 nucleotides: TGTGCCAGCAGCTCCAAGCCAGGGCTTAACTATGGCTACACCTTC.

This clone was observed once. V usage is TRBV21-1 and J usage is TRBJ1-6; TRBD1 reflects the table's D call only, with no check against the DNA. TRBV21-1 is a pseudogene locus. The CDR3 has 15 residues. For the CDR3, the DNA is TGTGCCAGCAGCAAAAAGACAGCTTATAATTCACCCCTCCACTTT. As protein: CASSKKTAYNSPLHF.

The CDR3 here is CASSFMGTGDNSPLHF. CDR3 DNA: TGTGCCAGCAGCTTTATGGGGACAGGGGACAATTCACCCCTCCACTTT. V and J are TRBV5-4 and TRBJ1-6, with TRBD1 identical over 10 bases. Trimming at V came to 2 bases and at J to 7 bases, leaving 6 bases not matched to a gene. Per germline, CDR1 SGHNT and CDR2 YYREEE (reference sequence). This CDR3 spans 16 amino acids.

This clone has just one count. This chain joins TRBV11-3 and TRBJ2-1, with D possibly matching TRBD2 (5 bases). CDR1 is SGHNT, CDR2 YENEEA, per germline. Trimming took off 1 base at V and 2 bases at J, with 9 bases between the two ends. The CDR3 runs to 15 residues. The CDR3: CASSLVEGPYNEQFF. The CDR3 nucleotides read TGTGCCAGCAGCTTAGTCGAGGGTCCCTACAATGAGCAGTTCTTC.

The chain recombines TRBV19 with TRBJ1-4, with D perhaps TRBD1 (6 bases). This CDR3 contains 12 residues. Trimming took 5 bases from V and 10 from J, leaving 11 bases between them. Germline CDR1 is LNHDA and CDR2 is SQIVND (reference sequence). The CDR3 region is CASSPRGAKLFF. The CDR3 bases are TGTGCCAGTAGTCCTCGGGGGGCAAAACTGTTTTTT.

This sequence joins TRBV19 and TRBJ2-6; no clear D. CDR1 and CDR2 (germline): LNHDA, SQIVND (reference sequence). V lost 2 bases and J lost 0, with 5 bases in between. The CDR3 has 15 residues. The CDR3 DNA is TGTGCCAGTAGTATACAGAACTCTGGGGCCAACGTCCTGACTTTC. Translated: CASSIQNSGANVLTF.

The chain combines TRBV25-1 with TRBJ2-7; D is perhaps TRBD1 or TRBD2 (5 bases each). Trimming removed 5 bases from V and 3 bases from J, with 26 bases in between. The CDR3 consists of 18 residues. Germline V gene lookup returns CDR1 MGHDK and CDR2 SYGVNS. This chain's CDR3 is CASSPGTAKRPSHYEQYF. The CDR3 coding sequence is TGTGCCAGCAGTCCAGGGACGGCTAAACGTCCCTCTCACTACGAGCAGTACTTC.

The V gene is TRBV4-1, the J gene TRBJ2-7; D is unclear. This CDR3 is built from 13 residues. Germline CDR1 is MGHRA and CDR2 is YSYEKL. V lost 3 bases and J 2 bases, leaving 8 bases between the germline ends. Here the CDR3 reads CASSQGGPYEQYF. The CDR3 DNA sequence: TGCGCCAGCAGCCAGGGCGGACCCTACGAGCAGTACTTC.

The chain uses TRBV30 and TRBJ1-3, with D uncertain. The CDR3 loop spans 13 amino acids. The V gene lost 4 bases and the J gene lost 7 bases, with 14 bases spanning the gap. CDR1 and CDR2 (germline): GTSNPN, SVGIG (reference sequence). CDR3 amino acids: CAWKAGRGNTIYF. CDR3 nucleotide sequence: TGTGCCTGGAAGGCGGGCAGAGGGAACACCATATATTTT.